The next 17 T cell receptor beta chains were all read from a single sample in a study of blood T cell repertoires in COVID-19. The data were produced by immunoSEQ multiplex PCR, yet TCRdb's version contains in-frame clones alone and is incomplete. The sample has approximately 50,000 clones; 75% to 90% are singletons. Sequencing was done on a sample of peripheral blood. These receptors were collected from a human donor in a cohort sampled during active COVID-19.

The chain joins TRBV20-1 to TRBJ2-7, with a tentative D call TRBD2 (5 bases). The ends were cut back, 4 bases at V and 7 bases at J, with 8 bases in the middle. CDR1 is DFQATT and CDR2 is SNEGSKA in the germline V gene (reference sequence). The CDR3 runs to 10 residues. CDR3 sequence: CSATGDEQYF. The CDR3 nucleotides read TGCAGTGCTACCGGGGATGAGCAGTACTTC.

V gene TRBV15 combines with J gene TRBJ2-1, with D hard to call. Germline V gene sequence: CDR1 LNHNV, CDR2 YYDKDF (reference sequence). The length of the CDR3 is 12 residues. V was clipped by 2 bases and J by 6 bases, with 5 bases between them. The CDR3 here is CATSRRSNEQFF. CDR3 bases: TGTGCCACCAGCAGAAGGAGCAATGAGCAGTTCTTC. Based on the CDR3 plus reference TRBV15 and TRBJ2-1, the full variable domain is DAMVIQNPRYQVTQFGKPVTLSCSQTLNHNVMYWYQQKSSQAPKLLFHYYDKDFNNEADTPDNFQSRRPNTSFCFLDIRSPGLGDTAMYLCATSRRSNEQFFGPGTRLTVL.

The chain is built from TRBV11-2 and TRBJ2-7; tentative D call: TRBD1 (5 bases). The ends were cut back, 4 bases at V and 0 bases at J, with 7 bases in the middle. Germline-derived CDR1 and CDR2 are SGHAT and FQNNGV. The CDR3 spans 13 residues. The CDR3 DNA reads TGTGCCAGCAGCTACAGGTCCTCCTACGAGCAGTACTTC. This sequence encodes CASSYRSSYEQYF.

This clone was recorded once. This chain uses TRBV7-9 with TRBJ2-7, with D possibly TRBD1 on 5 matching bases. Germline assignment: CDR1 SEHNR and CDR2 FQNEAQ (reference sequence). Trimming took 5 bases from V and 2 from J, leaving 19 bases between them. The CDR3 has 16 residues. CDR3 DNA sequence: TGTGCCAGCAGCGCCAAGGACCAGCAAGGGGCCTACGAGCAGTACTTC. Translating it yields CASSAKDQQGAYEQYF.

The rearrangement links TRBV19 to TRBJ2-7; 10 bases map to TRBD2. Germline trimming cut 5 bases from V and 6 bases from J; bases unmatched to any gene: 10. The CDR3 extends over 15 amino acids. The germline gives CDR1 LNHDA, CDR2 SQIVND (reference sequence). In DNA, the CDR3 is TGTGCCAGTAGTCCCCAGAGCGGGAGGGCACGCGAGCAGTACTTC. It is translated as CASSPQSGRAREQYF.

The chain joins TRBV18 to TRBJ2-1, with D maybe TRBD1 (6 bases). The CDR3 contains 15 residues. Germline lookup yields CDR1 KGHSH and CDR2 LQKENI. V lost 3 bases and J lost 3, with 12 bases in between. CDR3 nucleotide sequence: TGTGCCAGCTCACCCGGACAGTTGAACTACAATGAGCAGTTCTTC. This translates into CASSPGQLNYNEQFF.

A few counts support this clone. The chain is built from TRBV19 and TRBJ1-5; tentative D call: TRBD1 (6 bases). CDR3 length: 13 amino acids. CDR1 LNHDA and CDR2 SQIVND come from the germline V gene (reference sequence). Trimming removed 7 bases from V and 9 bases from J, with 16 bases in between. The CDR3 region has the DNA TGTGCCAGTATGAGACAGGACGATGGGCCCCAGCATTTT. This translates into CASMRQDDGPQHF. The whole variable domain, filled in from reference TRBV19 and TRBJ1-5, reads DGGITQSPKYLFRKEGQNVTLSCEQNLNHDAMYWYRQDPGQGLRLIYYSQIVNDFQKGDIAEGYSVSREKKESFPLTVTSAQKNPTAFYLCASMRQDDGPQHFGDGTRLSIL.

The chain employs TRBV3-1 (or the pseudogene TRBV3-2) and TRBJ2-5; D remains unclear. With 4 bases removed from V and 3 bases from J, the gap between germline ends came to 6 bases. The CDR3 sequence is 12 residues long. Germline V gene lookup returns CDR1 LGHDT and CDR2 YNNKEL (reference sequence). This CDR3 is CASSPNKETQYF. CDR3 in DNA: TGTGCCAGCAGCCCTAATAAAGAGACCCAGTACTTC.

The chain combines TRBV28 with TRBJ2-7; D gene ambiguous. V dropped 10 bases and J dropped 0 bases, with 13 bases sitting between them. The CDR3 has 13 residues. CDR1 is MDHEN, CDR2 SYDVKM, per germline. The CDR3 region is CATLLSSSYEQYF. The CDR3 nucleotides are TGTGCCACCCTTCTTTCGAGCTCCTACGAGCAGTACTTC.

The chain is built from TRBV28 and TRBJ1-2, with a possible D match to TRBD1 (6 bases). The CDR3 is made up of 16 amino acids. Germline V gene lookup returns CDR1 MDHEN and CDR2 SYDVKM. V was shortened by 8 bases and J by 2 bases, with 21 bases between the two germline ends. CDR3 in amino acids: CASGNLRGGANYGYTF. In DNA, the CDR3 is TGTGCCAGCGGCAACTTACGGGGGGGCGCGAACTATGGCTACACCTTC.

The chain uses TRBV4-1 and TRBJ2-2; 9 bases align to TRBD1. The CDR3 length is 16 residues. V gave up 3 bases and J gave up 6 bases; unmatched junction bases: 8. Germline CDR1 and CDR2: MGHRA and YSYEKL. CDR3 residues: CASSQRGQGPAGELFF. The CDR3 coding sequence is TGCGCCAGCAGCCAGAGGGGACAGGGTCCGGCCGGGGAGCTGTTTTTT.

The chain joins TRBV20-1 to TRBJ2-1, with 9 bases aligning to TRBD2. J gave up 8 bases and V 3 bases, and 8 bases lay outside the gene matches. Germline V gives CDR1 DFQATT, CDR2 SNEGSKA (reference sequence). This CDR3 is 14 amino acids long. This chain's CDR3 is CSASRASGMDEQFF. The CDR3 DNA sequence: TGCAGTGCTAGTAGGGCTAGCGGGATGGATGAGCAGTTCTTC.

This clone turned up a few times. The J gene is TRBJ1-5, the V gene TRBV29-1, with a tentative D call TRBD1 (5 bases). With 4 bases removed from V and 8 bases from J, the gap between germline ends came to 12 bases. The CDR3 has 12 amino acids. The V gene's germline CDR1 is SQVTM and CDR2 ANQGSEA. The CDR3 loop reads CSVGQGGEPQHF. Written as DNA, the CDR3 is TGCAGCGTTGGCCAGGGTGGCGAGCCCCAGCATTTT.

This clone rates as large. At one end, the junction sequence differs from germline, possibly due to a read error. The chain employs TRBV27 and TRBJ2-1; D might be TRBD2 (6 bases). This CDR3 region has 16 residues. Germline loops: CDR1 MNHEY, CDR2 SMNVEV (reference sequence). As DNA, the CDR3 is TGTGCCAGCAGTTTAACGGCGGGAACTACCTACAATGGGCAGTTCTTC. Protein product: CASSLTAGTTYNGQFF.

This clone occurred a few times. The rearrangement joins TRBV7-9 to TRBJ2-1, with 14 nucleotides matching TRBD2. From germline, CDR1 is SEHNR and CDR2 FQNEAQ (reference sequence). CDR3 length: 16 amino acids. Germline trimming cut 6 bases from V and 3 bases from J; bases unmatched to any gene: 4. CDR3 bases: TGTGCCAGCAGACAAGGGACTAGCGGGAGCTACAATGAGCAGTTCTTC. Translation gives CASRQGTSGSYNEQFF.

This chain's CDR3 is CASSFGDSVTPSGNTIYF. CDR3 sequence (DNA): TGCGCCAGCAGTTTTGGGGACAGCGTAACCCCCTCTGGAAACACCATATATTTT. This sequence joins TRBV5-1 and TRBJ1-3, with TRBD1 matching 7 bases. The germline V gene has CDR1 SGHRS and CDR2 YFSETQ. The CDR3 runs 18 residues. V lost 5 bases and J lost 0; bases outside the gene matches: 14.

Only a few counts were recorded for this clone. The chain combines TRBV9 with TRBJ1-2; D call uncertain. Germline V lookup: CDR1 SGDLS, CDR2 YYNGEE. CDR3 size: 14 residues. Deletions cut 0 bases from V and 6 bases from J, with 12 bases between. This CDR3 is CASSVGLSTNGYTF. The CDR3 region has the DNA TGTGCCAGCAGCGTAGGCCTAAGTACGAATGGCTACACCTTC. Filled out from reference TRBV9 and TRBJ1-2, the complete variable domain reads DSGVTQTPKHLITATGQRVTLRCSPRSGDLSVYWYQQSLDQGLQFLIQYYNGEERAKGNILERFSAQQFPDLHSELNLSSLELGDSALYFCASSVGLSTNGYTFGSGTRLTVV.